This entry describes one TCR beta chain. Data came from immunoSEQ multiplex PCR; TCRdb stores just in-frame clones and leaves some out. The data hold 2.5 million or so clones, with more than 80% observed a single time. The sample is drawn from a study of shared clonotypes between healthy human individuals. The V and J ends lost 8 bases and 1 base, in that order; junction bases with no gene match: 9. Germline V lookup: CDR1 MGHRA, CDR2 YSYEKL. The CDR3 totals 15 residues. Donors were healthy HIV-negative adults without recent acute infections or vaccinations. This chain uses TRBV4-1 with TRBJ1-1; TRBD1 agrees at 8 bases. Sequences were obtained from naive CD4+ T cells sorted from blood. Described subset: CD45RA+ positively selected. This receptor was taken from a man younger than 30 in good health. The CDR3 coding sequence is TGCGCCAGCGCGCCCGGGACAGGTTGGAACACTGAAGCTTTCTTT. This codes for CASAPGTGWNTEAFF.